The clone carrying this T cell receptor beta chain has ten or more counts. No antigen is known for it. Construction of TCR beta libraries was performed using quantitative 5'-RACE with molecular barcodes. Each CDR3 protein gets one entry after TCRdb re-called the 5' RACE reads with MiXCR. The sample has roughly 150,000 distinct CDR3 sequences; around a third are singletons. The data were obtained in a study of CD8 T cells in ankylosing spondylitis. Regarding the study as a whole: Clones that were linked to disease were CD8+ and were relatively rare in peripheral blood. The clones that were linked to disease were reported to be significantly enriched in matched synovial fluid samples from ankylosing spondylitis patients. Blood of patients with ankylosing spondylitis appeared to be characterized by a TCR beta motif of about 8 highly homologous variants.

The CDR3 runs to 16 residues. Germline CDR1 and CDR2: KGHSH and LQKENI. J lost 5 bases, V lost 6 bases, and 15 bases had no gene match. The receptor was derived from a male donor with ankylosing spondylitis. Source material: synovial fluid, either unsorted or a sorted T cell fraction (not recorded which). V is TRBV18 and J is TRBJ2-7; TRBD1 matches at 8 bases. The DNA for the CDR3 is TGTGCCAGCTCCCGTTCATCCGGACAGGGATCTCACGAGCAGTACTTC. Encoded protein: CASSRSSGQGSHEQYF.